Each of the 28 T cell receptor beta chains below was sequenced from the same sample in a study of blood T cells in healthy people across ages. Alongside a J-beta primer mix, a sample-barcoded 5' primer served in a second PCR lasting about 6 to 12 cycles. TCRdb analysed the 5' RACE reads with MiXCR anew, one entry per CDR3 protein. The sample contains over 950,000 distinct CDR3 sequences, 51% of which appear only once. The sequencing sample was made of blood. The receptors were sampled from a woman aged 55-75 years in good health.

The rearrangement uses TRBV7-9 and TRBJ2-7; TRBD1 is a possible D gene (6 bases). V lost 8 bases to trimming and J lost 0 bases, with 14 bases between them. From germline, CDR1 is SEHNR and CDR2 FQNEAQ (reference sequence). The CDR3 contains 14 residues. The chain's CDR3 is CASRRGDNSYEQYF. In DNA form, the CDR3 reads TGTGCCAGCCGGAGAGGGGACAACTCCTACGAGCAGTACTTC.

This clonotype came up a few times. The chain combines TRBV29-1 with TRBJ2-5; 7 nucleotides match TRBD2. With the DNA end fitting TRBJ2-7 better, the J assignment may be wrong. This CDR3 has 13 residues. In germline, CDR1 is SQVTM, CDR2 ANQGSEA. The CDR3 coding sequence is TGCAGCGTTGCGGCGAGTGGACTAGGCGAGCAGTACTTC. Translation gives CSVAASGLGEQYF.

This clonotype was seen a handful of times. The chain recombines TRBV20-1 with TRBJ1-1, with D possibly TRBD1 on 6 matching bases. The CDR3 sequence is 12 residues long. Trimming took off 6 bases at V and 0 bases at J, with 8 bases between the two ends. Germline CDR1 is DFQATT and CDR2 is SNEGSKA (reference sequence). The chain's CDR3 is CSAWDMNTEAFF. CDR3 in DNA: TGCAGTGCGTGGGACATGAACACTGAAGCTTTCTTT.

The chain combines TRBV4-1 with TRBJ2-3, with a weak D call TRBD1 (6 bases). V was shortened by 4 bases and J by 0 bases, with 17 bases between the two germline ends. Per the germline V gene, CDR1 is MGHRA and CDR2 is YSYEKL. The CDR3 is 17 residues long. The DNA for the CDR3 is TGCGCCAGCAGCCGACAGGACGGACGTACTAGCACAGATACGCAGTATTTT. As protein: CASSRQDGRTSTDTQYF.

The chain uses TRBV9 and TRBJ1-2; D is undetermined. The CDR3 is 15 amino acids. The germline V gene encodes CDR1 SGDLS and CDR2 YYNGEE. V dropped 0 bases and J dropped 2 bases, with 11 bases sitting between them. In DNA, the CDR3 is TGTGCCAGCAGCGTAGAGGCAACAGCAAACTATGGCTACACCTTC. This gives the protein CASSVEATANYGYTF. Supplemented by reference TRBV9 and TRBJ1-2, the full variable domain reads DSGVTQTPKHLITATGQRVTLRCSPRSGDLSVYWYQQSLDQGLQFLIQYYNGEERAKGNILERFSAQQFPDLHSELNLSSLELGDSALYFCASSVEATANYGYTFGSGTRLTVV.

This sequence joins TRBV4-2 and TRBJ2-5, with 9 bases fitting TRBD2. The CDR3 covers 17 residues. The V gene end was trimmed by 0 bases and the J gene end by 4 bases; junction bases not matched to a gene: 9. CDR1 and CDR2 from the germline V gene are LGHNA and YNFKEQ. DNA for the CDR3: TGTGCCAGCAGCCAAGACCCAGCGGGAGGTGAGGGAGAGACCCAGTACTTC. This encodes CASSQDPAGGEGETQYF.

The chain's CDR3 is CASSQLLRQETQYF. The CDR3 DNA sequence: TGTGCCAGCAGCCAACTTCTGCGCCAAGAGACCCAGTACTTC. The genes are TRBV4-2 and TRBJ2-5; no firm D call. V was clipped by 2 bases and J by 1 base, with 8 bases between them. This CDR3 has 14 amino acids. Looked up from germline, CDR1 is LGHNA and CDR2 is YNFKEQ.

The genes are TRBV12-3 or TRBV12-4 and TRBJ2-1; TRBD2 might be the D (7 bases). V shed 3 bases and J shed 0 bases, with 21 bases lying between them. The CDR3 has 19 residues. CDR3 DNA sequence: TGTGCCAGCAGTTTCGATGGGGGGGGGCACGCGAGCTCCTACAATGAGCAGTTCTTC. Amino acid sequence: CASSFDGGGHASSYNEQFF.

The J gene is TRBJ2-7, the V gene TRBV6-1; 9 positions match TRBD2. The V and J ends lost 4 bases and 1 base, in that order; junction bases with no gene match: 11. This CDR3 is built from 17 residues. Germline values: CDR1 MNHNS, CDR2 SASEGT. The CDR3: CASSAPLLAGVSYEQYF. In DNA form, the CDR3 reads TGTGCCAGCAGTGCCCCGCTGTTAGCGGGAGTATCCTACGAGCAGTACTTC.

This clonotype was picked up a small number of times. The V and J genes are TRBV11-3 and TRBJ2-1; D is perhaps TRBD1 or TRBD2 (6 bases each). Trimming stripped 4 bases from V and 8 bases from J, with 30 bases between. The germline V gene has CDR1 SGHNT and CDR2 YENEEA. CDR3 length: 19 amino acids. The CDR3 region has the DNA TGTGCCAGCAGCTCCCGGGGGCAGGTGGGGAGTCGGGAGCACTATGAGCAGTTCTTC. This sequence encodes CASSSRGQVGSREHYEQFF.

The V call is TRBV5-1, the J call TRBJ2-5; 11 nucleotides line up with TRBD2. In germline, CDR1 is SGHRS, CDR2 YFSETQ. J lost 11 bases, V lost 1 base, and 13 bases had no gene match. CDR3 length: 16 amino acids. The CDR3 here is CASSLSGSGRENEQYF. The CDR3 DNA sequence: TGCGCCAGCAGCTTGTCTGGTAGCGGGAGGGAGAATGAGCAGTACTTC. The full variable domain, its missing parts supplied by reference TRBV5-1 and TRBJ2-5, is KAGVTQTPRYLIKTRGQQVTLSCSPISGHRSVSWYQQTPGQGLQFLFEYFSETQRNKGNFPGRFSGRQFSNSRSEMNVSTLELGDSALYLCASSLSGSGRENEQYFGPGTRLLVL.

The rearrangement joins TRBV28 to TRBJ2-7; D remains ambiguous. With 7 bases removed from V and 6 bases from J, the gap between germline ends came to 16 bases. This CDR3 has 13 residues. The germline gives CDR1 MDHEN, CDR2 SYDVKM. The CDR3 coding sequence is TGTGCCAGCATCGCCCCTCCTACGGGCGAGCAGTACTTC. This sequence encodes CASIAPPTGEQYF.

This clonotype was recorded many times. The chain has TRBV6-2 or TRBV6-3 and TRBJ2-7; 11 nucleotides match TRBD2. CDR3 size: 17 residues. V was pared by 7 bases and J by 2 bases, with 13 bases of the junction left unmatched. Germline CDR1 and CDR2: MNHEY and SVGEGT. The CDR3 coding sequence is TGTGCCAGCACCCCCCTCCCCGGGACTAGCGGAACCTACGAGCAGTACTTC. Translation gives CASTPLPGTSGTYEQYF.

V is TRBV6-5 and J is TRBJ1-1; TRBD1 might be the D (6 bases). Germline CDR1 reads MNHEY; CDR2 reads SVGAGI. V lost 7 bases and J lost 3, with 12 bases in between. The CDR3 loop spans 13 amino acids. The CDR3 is CASTLQGYTEAFF. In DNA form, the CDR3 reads TGTGCCAGCACCCTACAGGGATACACTGAAGCTTTCTTT.

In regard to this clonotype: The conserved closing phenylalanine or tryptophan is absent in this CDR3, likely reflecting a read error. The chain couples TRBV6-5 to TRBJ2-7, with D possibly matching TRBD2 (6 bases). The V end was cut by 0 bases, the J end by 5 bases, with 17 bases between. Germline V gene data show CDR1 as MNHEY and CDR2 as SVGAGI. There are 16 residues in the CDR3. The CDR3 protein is CASSYSGSGVPHEQYL. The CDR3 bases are TGTGCCAGCAGTTACTCGGGATCGGGAGTCCCCCACGAGCAGTACTTA.

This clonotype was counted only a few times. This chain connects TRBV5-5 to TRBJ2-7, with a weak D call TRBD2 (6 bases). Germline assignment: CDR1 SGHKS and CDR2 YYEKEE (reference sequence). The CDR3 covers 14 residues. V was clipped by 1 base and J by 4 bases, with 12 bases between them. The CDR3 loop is CASSLPTGDYEQYF. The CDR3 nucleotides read TGTGCCAGCAGCTTGCCGACGGGAGATTACGAGCAGTACTTC.

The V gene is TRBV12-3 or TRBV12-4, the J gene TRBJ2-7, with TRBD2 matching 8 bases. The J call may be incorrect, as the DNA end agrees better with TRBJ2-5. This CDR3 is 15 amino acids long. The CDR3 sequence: CASGPYSGVRETQYF. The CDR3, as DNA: TGTGCCAGCGGACCCTATAGCGGGGTTCGAGAGACCCAGTACTTC.

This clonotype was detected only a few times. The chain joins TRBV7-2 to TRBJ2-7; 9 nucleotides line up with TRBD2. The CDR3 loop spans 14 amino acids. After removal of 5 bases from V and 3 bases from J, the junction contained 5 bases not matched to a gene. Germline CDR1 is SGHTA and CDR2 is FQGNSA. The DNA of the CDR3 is TGTGCCAGCAGCCCAGCGGGAGGCAACTACGAGCAGTACTTC. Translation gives CASSPAGGNYEQYF.

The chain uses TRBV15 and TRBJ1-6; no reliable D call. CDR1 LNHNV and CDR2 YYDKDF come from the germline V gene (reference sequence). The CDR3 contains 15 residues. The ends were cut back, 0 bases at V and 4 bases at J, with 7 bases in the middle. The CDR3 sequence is CATSRDVGYNSPLHF. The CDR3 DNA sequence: TGTGCCACCAGCAGAGATGTGGGGTATAATTCACCCCTCCACTTT.

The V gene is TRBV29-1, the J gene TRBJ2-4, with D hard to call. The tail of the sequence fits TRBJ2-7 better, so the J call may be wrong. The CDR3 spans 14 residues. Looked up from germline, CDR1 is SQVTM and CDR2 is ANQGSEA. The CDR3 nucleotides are TGCAGCGTTGAAGAAAGCATGGCACCCTACGAGCAGTACTTC. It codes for CSVEESMAPYEQYF.

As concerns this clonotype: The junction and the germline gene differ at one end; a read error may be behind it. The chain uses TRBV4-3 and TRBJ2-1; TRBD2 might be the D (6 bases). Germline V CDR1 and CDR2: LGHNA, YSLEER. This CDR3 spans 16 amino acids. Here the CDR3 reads CASSQAELASYSEQFF. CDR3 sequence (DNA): TGCGCCAGCAGCCAAGCTGAACTAGCATCCTACAGTGAGCAGTTCTTC.

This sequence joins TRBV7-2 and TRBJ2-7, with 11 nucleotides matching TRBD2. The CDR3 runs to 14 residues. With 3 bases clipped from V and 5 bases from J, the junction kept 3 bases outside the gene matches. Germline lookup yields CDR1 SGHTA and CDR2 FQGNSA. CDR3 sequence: CASSFRTSGHEQYF. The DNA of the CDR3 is TGTGCCAGCAGCTTCAGGACTAGCGGGCACGAGCAGTACTTC.

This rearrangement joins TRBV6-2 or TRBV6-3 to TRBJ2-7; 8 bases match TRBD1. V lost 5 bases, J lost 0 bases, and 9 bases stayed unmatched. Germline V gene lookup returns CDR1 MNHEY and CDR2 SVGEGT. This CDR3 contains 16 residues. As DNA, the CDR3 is TGTGCCAGCAGTACTTCCGGGACAGGTTACTCCTACGAGCAGTACTTC. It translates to CASSTSGTGYSYEQYF.

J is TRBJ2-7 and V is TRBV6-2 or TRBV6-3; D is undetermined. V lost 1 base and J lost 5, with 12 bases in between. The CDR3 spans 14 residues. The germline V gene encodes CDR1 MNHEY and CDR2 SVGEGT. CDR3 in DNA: TGTGCCAGCAGTTACTTTCGGGCTTACGACGAGCAGTACTTC. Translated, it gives CASSYFRAYDEQYF.

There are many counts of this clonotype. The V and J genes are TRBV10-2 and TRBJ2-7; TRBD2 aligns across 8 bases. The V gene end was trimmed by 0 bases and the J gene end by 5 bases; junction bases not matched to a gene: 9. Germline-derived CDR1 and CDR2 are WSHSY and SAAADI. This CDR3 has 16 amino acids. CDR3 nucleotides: TGCGCCAGCAGTGAGTCCGGCGGGAGGTTCAGGAACGAGCAGTACTTC. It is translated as CASSESGGRFRNEQYF.

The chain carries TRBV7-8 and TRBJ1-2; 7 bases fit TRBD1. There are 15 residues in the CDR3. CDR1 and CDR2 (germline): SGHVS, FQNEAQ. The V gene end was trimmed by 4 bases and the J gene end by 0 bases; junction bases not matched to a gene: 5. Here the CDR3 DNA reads TGTGCCAGCAGCTCTAGGGGACAGACTAACTATGGCTACACCTTC. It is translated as CASSSRGQTNYGYTF.

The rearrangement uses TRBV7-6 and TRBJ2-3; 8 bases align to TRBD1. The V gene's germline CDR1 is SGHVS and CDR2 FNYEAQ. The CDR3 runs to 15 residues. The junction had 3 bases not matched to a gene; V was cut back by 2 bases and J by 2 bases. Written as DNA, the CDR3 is TGTGCCAGCAGCTTAAACAGGGGGAACACAGATACGCAGTATTTT. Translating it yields CASSLNRGNTDTQYF.

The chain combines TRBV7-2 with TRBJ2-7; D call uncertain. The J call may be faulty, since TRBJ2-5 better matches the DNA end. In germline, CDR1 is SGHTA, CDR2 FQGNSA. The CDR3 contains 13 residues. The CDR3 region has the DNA TGTGCCAGCAGTTCCAATGCCGCAAAGACCCAGTACTTC. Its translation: CASSSNAAKTQYF.